The 30 T cell receptor beta chains below all came from one sample that was sequenced in a study of blood T cell repertoires in COVID-19. Data came from immunoSEQ multiplex PCR; TCRdb stores just in-frame clones and leaves some out. This table has about 220,000 clones, 80% to 90% appearing once. Sample: PBMCs or T cells enriched from blood (not recorded which). The receptors were sampled from a woman between 18 and 29 years old in a cohort exposed to, infected with or recovered from COVID-19 (not recorded which).

The gene calls are TRBV29-1 and TRBJ2-7, with TRBD1 matching 8 bases. CDR1 is SQVTM and CDR2 is ANQGSEA in the germline V gene. Trimming took 5 bases from V and 4 from J; bases not matched to a gene: 4. This CDR3 region has 12 residues. CDR3 sequence reads: CSVLDRVYEQYF. The CDR3 nucleotides read TGCAGCGTTTTGGACAGGGTGTACGAGCAGTACTTC.

The CDR3 here is CASSVAGGLSTDTQYF. DNA for the CDR3: TGTGCCAGCAGCGTAGCTGGGGGCCTTAGCACAGATACGCAGTATTTT. This chain uses TRBV9 with TRBJ2-3; TRBD1 is a possible D gene (6 bases). Germline V lookup: CDR1 SGDLS, CDR2 YYNGEE. The V gene lost 0 bases and the J gene lost 0 bases, with 11 bases spanning the gap. This CDR3 has 16 residues.

This rearrangement joins TRBV7-9 to TRBJ1-1, with D possibly matching TRBD1 (5 bases). The germline V gene encodes CDR1 SEHNR and CDR2 FQNEAQ (reference sequence). Trimming left V 8 bases short and J 1 base short, with 14 bases between. CDR3 size: 14 residues. This chain's CDR3 is CASSPSGANTEAFF. The CDR3 DNA reads TGTGCCAGCTCTCCATCTGGGGCGAACACTGAAGCTTTCTTT.

Regarding this clone: Germline and junction disagree at one end, which may indicate a read error. The J gene is TRBJ1-2, the V gene TRBV6-2 or TRBV6-3; D unresolved. CDR3 size: 13 residues. Germline lookup yields CDR1 MNHEY and CDR2 SVGEGT. The CDR3 loop reads CASSSQYNYGYTF. The CDR3, as DNA: TGTGCCAGCAGTTCTCAGTATAACTATGGCTACACTTTC.

This chain links TRBV5-1 with TRBJ2-1; perhaps TRBD2 as D (6 bases). This CDR3 comprises 15 residues. The V gene's germline CDR1 is SGHRS and CDR2 YFSETQ. V lost 3 bases, J lost 9 bases, and 19 bases lay in between. Written as DNA, the CDR3 is TGCGCCAGCAGCTCCGCAAACCCAGGGAGGTCTGAGCAGTTCTTC. This translates into CASSSANPGRSEQFF.

This clone has only a few counts. V is TRBV14 and J is TRBJ1-6, with 10 bases lining up with TRBD1. CDR1 is SGHDN, CDR2 FVKESK, per germline. CDR3 length: 18 amino acids. The J segment lost 0 bases and the V segment lost 4 bases, leaving 6 bases of the junction unmatched. This CDR3 is CASSRRTGGSSYNSPLHF. The DNA for the CDR3 is TGTGCCAGCAGCCGCCGGACAGGGGGTAGCTCCTATAATTCACCCCTCCACTTT.

This clone appeared once. The V gene is TRBV2, the J gene TRBJ2-5; 8 bases align to TRBD2. CDR3 length: 15 residues. Germline-derived CDR1 and CDR2 are SNHLY and FYNNEI. With 7 bases clipped from V and 5 bases from J, the junction kept 12 bases outside the gene matches. The CDR3 DNA reads as TGTGCCAGCAATGGGGGCGGGGGGCCTCCCGAGACCCAGTACTTC. Translating it yields CASNGGGGPPETQYF.

The rearrangement uses TRBV2 and TRBJ2-2; 7 bases agree with TRBD2. The CDR3 length is 16 residues. The V gene's germline CDR1 is SNHLY and CDR2 FYNNEI. Germline trimming cut 3 bases from V and 4 bases from J; bases unmatched to any gene: 8. CDR3 in amino acids: CASSEMGGRSTGELFF. In nucleotides, the CDR3 is TGTGCCAGCAGTGAGATGGGCGGGAGAAGCACCGGGGAGCTGTTTTTT. The full variable domain, with the rest looked up from reference TRBV2 and TRBJ2-2, is EPEVTQTPSHQVTQMGQEVILRCVPISNHLYFYWYRQILGQKVEFLVSFYNNEISEKSEIFDDQFSVERPDGSNFTLKIRSTKLEDSAMYFCASSEMGGRSTGELFFGEGSRLTVL.

This clone came up a few times. This chain uses TRBV6-5 with TRBJ1-3; D unclear. This CDR3 comprises 15 residues. Trimming shortened V by 7 bases and J by 0 bases, and 13 bases separated the two germline ends. The V gene's germline CDR1 is MNHEY and CDR2 SVGAGI. DNA for the CDR3: TGTGCCAGCACTCGAGGGCCTAGCTCTGGAAACACCATATATTTT. Encoded protein: CASTRGPSSGNTIYF.

V gene TRBV6-1 combines with J gene TRBJ2-3; perhaps TRBD2 as D (5 bases). Germline CDR1 is MNHNS and CDR2 is SASEGT. CDR3 length equals 15 residues. The V and J ends lost 3 bases and 2 bases respectively, with 12 bases between them. The CDR3 DNA is TGTGCCAGCAGTGAGGACTGGGCACTCACAGATACGCAGTATTTT. This encodes CASSEDWALTDTQYF.

The V gene is TRBV10-2, the J gene TRBJ2-1; 10 nucleotides align to TRBD1. From germline, CDR1 is WSHSY and CDR2 SAAADI. V shed 3 bases and J 7 bases; nucleotides not matched to a gene: 6. The CDR3 extends over 15 amino acids. This CDR3 reads CASSDGTGVWNEQFF. CDR3 nucleotide sequence: TGCGCCAGCAGTGACGGGACAGGGGTTTGGAATGAGCAGTTCTTC.

The V gene is TRBV2, the J gene TRBJ1-6; D remains ambiguous. The CDR3 has 16 residues. Trimming pared 6 bases from V and 0 bases from J, leaving 12 bases between. Germline values: CDR1 SNHLY, CDR2 FYNNEI. The CDR3 is CASSNTESSYNSPLHF. The CDR3, as DNA: TGTGCCAGCAGCAATACCGAGAGCTCCTATAATTCACCCCTCCACTTT.

This chain uses TRBV2 with TRBJ2-7, with 9 positions matching TRBD2. V trimming: 3 bases; J trimming: 2 bases; junction bases outside the gene matches: 8. CDR3 length: 16 residues. The germline V gene has CDR1 SNHLY and CDR2 FYNNEI. The CDR3 nucleotides are TGTGCCAGCAGTGAGGGAGCGGGAGGCCTTACCTACGAGCAGTACTTC. This gives the protein CASSEGAGGLTYEQYF.

The chain uses TRBV6-5 and TRBJ1-1, with D unclear. The CDR3 totals 15 residues. Trimming stripped 0 bases from V and 0 bases from J, with 8 bases between. The germline V gene encodes CDR1 MNHEY and CDR2 SVGAGI. The CDR3 nucleotides are TGTGCCAGCAGTTACTCGTACGCAGTGAACACTGAAGCTTTCTTT. Residues: CASSYSYAVNTEAFF.

The V gene is TRBV4-2, the J gene TRBJ1-5; 9 bases fit TRBD1. V shed 3 bases, J shed 6 bases, and the junction held 6 bases outside the gene matches. The CDR3 covers 15 residues. In germline, CDR1 is LGHNA, CDR2 YNFKEQ. Here the CDR3 reads CASSQGTGGGQPQHF. The CDR3 coding sequence is TGTGCCAGCAGCCAGGGAACAGGGGGCGGTCAGCCCCAGCATTTT.

This clone was seen just once. The CDR3 sequence: CASSRQGEQYF. Written as DNA, the CDR3 is TGTGCCAGCAGTAGACAAGGCGAGCAGTACTTC. The chain combines TRBV6-5 with TRBJ2-7; no definite D call. The CDR3 sequence is 11 residues long. CDR1 and CDR2 from the germline V gene are MNHEY and SVGAGI. The germline V and J ends were trimmed by 5 bases and 6 bases, with 8 bases remaining between them.

The rearrangement joins TRBV7-8 to TRBJ2-1; 9 nucleotides line up with TRBD1. This CDR3 is built from 15 residues. Per germline, CDR1 SGHVS and CDR2 FQNEAQ. The V and J ends lost 5 bases and 1 base, in that order; junction bases with no gene match: 3. The CDR3 region is CASSIDRGSYNEQFF. CDR3 nucleotides: TGTGCCAGCAGCATCGACAGGGGGTCCTACAATGAGCAGTTCTTC.

CDR3 amino acids: CASSYWQQGAEAFF. As DNA, the CDR3 is TGTGCCAGCAGTTATTGGCAACAGGGAGCTGAAGCTTTCTTT. The rearrangement joins TRBV6-9 to TRBJ1-1; tentative D call: TRBD1 (6 bases). This CDR3 is 14 amino acids long. CDR1 MNHGY and CDR2 SVAAGI come from the germline V gene. V was clipped by 1 base and J by 6 bases, with 12 bases between them.

V usage is TRBV6-6 and J usage is TRBJ1-4; TRBD1 is a possible D gene (6 bases). Trimming took 5 bases from V and 5 from J, leaving 15 bases between them. The CDR3 extends over 15 amino acids. Per germline, CDR1 MNHNY and CDR2 SVGAGI (reference sequence). Here the CDR3 DNA reads TGTGCCAGCAGTCCGCGGACAGAGGCGAATGAAAAACTGTTTTTT. This gives the protein CASSPRTEANEKLFF.

The rearrangement joins TRBV2 to TRBJ2-1; 13 positions agree with TRBD2. J gave up 5 bases and V 6 bases, and 4 bases lay outside the gene matches. The CDR3 is 15 amino acids. Per germline, CDR1 SNHLY and CDR2 FYNNEI. In DNA form, the CDR3 reads TGTGCCAGCAGGGCCGGACTAGCGGGGGACAATGAGCAGTTCTTC. Its translation is CASRAGLAGDNEQFF.

This chain links TRBV29-1 with TRBJ2-3; no firm D call. This CDR3 has 12 residues. V was cut by 8 bases and J by 0 bases, with 9 bases left in between. In germline, CDR1 is SQVTM, CDR2 ANQGSEA. CDR3 nucleotides: TGCAGCTTCGCGGAGAGCACAGATACGCAGTATTTT. Residues: CSFAESTDTQYF.

This sequence joins TRBV7-6 and TRBJ1-1; TRBD1 agrees at 9 bases. Germline CDR1 and CDR2: SGHVS and FNYEAQ. With 7 bases clipped from V and 1 base from J, the junction kept 4 bases outside the gene matches. This CDR3 comprises 14 residues. In nucleotides, the CDR3 is TGTGCCAGCATGGACAGGGGCAGGAACACTGAAGCTTTCTTT. As protein: CASMDRGRNTEAFF.

The CDR3 loop reads CASSPGRAGDRNTIYF. The CDR3 bases are TGTGCCAGCTCACCAGGAAGAGCGGGAGACCGAAACACCATATATTTT. The rearrangement uses TRBV18 and TRBJ1-3; D uncertain. Germline V gene sequence: CDR1 KGHSH, CDR2 LQKENI. The CDR3 loop spans 16 amino acids. V lost 2 bases to trimming and J lost 5 bases, with 16 bases between them.

V gene TRBV2 combines with J gene TRBJ2-1, with 8 bases that match TRBD2. The ends lost 5 bases at V and 4 bases at J; junction bases unmatched: 4. This CDR3 has 14 residues. Per the germline V gene, CDR1 is SNHLY and CDR2 is FYNNEI. The CDR3 loop is CASSKRERYNEQFF. Here the CDR3 DNA reads TGTGCCAGCAGTAAGCGGGAGCGGTACAATGAGCAGTTCTTC.

The CDR3 protein is CASSYAGVTEAFF. In DNA, the CDR3 is TGTGCCAGCAGTTATGCAGGGGTTACTGAAGCTTTCTTT. This chain links TRBV12-3 or TRBV12-4 with TRBJ1-1; a weak D match, TRBD1 (6 bases). Trimming took off 4 bases at V and 5 bases at J, with 11 bases between the two ends. This CDR3 spans 13 amino acids.

This clone was seen repeatedly, ten times or more. This chain's CDR3 is CASSPLAGGWETQYF. CDR3 DNA: TGTGCCAGCAGCCCCCTAGCGGGGGGCTGGGAGACCCAGTACTTC. The chain combines TRBV7-9 with TRBJ2-5; 11 bases are shared with TRBD2. With V trimmed by 5 bases and J by 5 bases, 7 bases remained unmatched. Germline V gene data show CDR1 as SEHNR and CDR2 as FQNEAQ (reference sequence). The CDR3 is 15 residues long.

The genes are TRBV25-1 and TRBJ1-4; perhaps TRBD1 as D (6 bases). V lost 10 bases and J lost 7, with 22 bases in between. The V gene's germline CDR1 is MGHDK and CDR2 SYGVNS. The CDR3 has 15 residues. For the CDR3, the DNA is TGTGCCACCCTGGGCCGAGGGGGTTCTGGTGAAAAACTGTTTTTT. This gives the protein CATLGRGGSGEKLFF.

The chain joins TRBV4-1 to TRBJ2-7, with 9 bases that match TRBD2. V lost 8 bases and J lost 5; bases outside the gene matches: 10. CDR1 is MGHRA, CDR2 YSYEKL, per germline. There are 14 residues in the CDR3. The CDR3 spells CASAARGGLNEQYF. In nucleotides, the CDR3 is TGCGCCAGCGCGGCGCGGGGGGGCCTTAACGAGCAGTACTTC.

The chain is built from TRBV12-3 or TRBV12-4 and TRBJ2-7; the D gene is possibly TRBD1 (5 bases). The CDR3 has 13 amino acids. Trimming stripped 1 base from V and 2 bases from J, with 6 bases between. The CDR3 protein is CASSLEGPYEQYF. The CDR3 DNA reads TGTGCCAGCAGTTTAGAGGGGCCCTACGAGCAGTACTTC.

J is TRBJ1-5 and V is TRBV19; maybe TRBD1 (6 bases). Germline V gene sequence: CDR1 LNHDA, CDR2 SQIVND (reference sequence). The CDR3 is made up of 17 amino acids. Trimming removed 7 bases from V and 2 bases from J, with 21 bases in between. CDR3 region: CASTSPWRRGRNQPQHF. CDR3 bases: TGTGCCAGTACCTCACCTTGGAGGCGGGGGCGCAATCAGCCCCAGCATTTT. The whole variable domain, filled in from reference TRBV19 and TRBJ1-5, reads DGGITQSPKYLFRKEGQNVTLSCEQNLNHDAMYWYRQDPGQGLRLIYYSQIVNDFQKGDIAEGYSVSREKKESFPLTVTSAQKNPTAFYLCASTSPWRRGRNQPQHFGDGTRLSIL.